This TCR beta chain was recovered during a study of blood T cells in healthy people across ages. Next came a second PCR, run for about 7 to 12 cycles, which used a sample-barcoded 5' primer along with a J-beta primer mix. TCRdb independently ran MiXCR on the 5' RACE reads; one entry per CDR3 protein. The table records around 800,000 distinct CDR3 sequences, about 62% of them present only once. Study observations and caveats: Using unsorted PBMCs precluded a conclusive naive versus antigen-experienced comparison.

The individuals who served as donors were healthy Caucasians living in Russia, aged about 6 to 100. Peripheral blood, roughly 9.1 milliliters per donor, was collected. Each sample had at least 6 million PBMCs isolated. The ends were cut back, 5 bases at V and 3 bases at J, with 13 bases in the middle. Germline V gene lookup returns CDR1 MNHNY and CDR2 SVGAGI (reference sequence). The CDR3 is 14 amino acids. In regard to this clonotype: Its antigen remains unknown.

Sequences were obtained from blood. The chain links TRBV6-6 to TRBJ2-5; weak D call: TRBD2 (5 bases). This clonotype was obtained from a man aged 25 to 45 in good health. The CDR3 DNA reads as TGTGCCAGCAGTACGACCTGGGGAGAAGAGACCCAGTACTTC. Translated, it gives CASSTTWGEETQYF.